The 6 T cell receptor beta chains below come from one sample, sequenced in a study of T cells in Graves' hyperthyroidism and ophthalmopathy. It was RNA transcripts that yielded the amplified TCR beta CDR3 regions. HTBI primers were employed in a first-round RT-PCR of the TCR CDR3. MiXCR was run by TCRdb on the multiplex PCR reads, yielding one entry per CDR3 protein. The sample holds about 600,000 distinct CDR3 sequences, 16% seen once. What was sequenced was blood. The receptors stem from a woman between 40 and 55 years old with Graves' ophthalmopathy.

V and J are TRBV6-1 and TRBJ2-1, with 7 nucleotides matching TRBD1. There are 16 residues in the CDR3. Germline CDR1 reads MNHNS; CDR2 reads SASEGT. The junction had 8 bases not matched to a gene; V was cut back by 6 bases and J by 0 bases. CDR3 nucleotides: TGTGCCAGCAGGTCGCCGACAGGGAACTCCTACAATGAGCAGTTCTTC. Its translation: CASRSPTGNSYNEQFF.

In this sample, this clonotype turned up many times. This chain links TRBV6-1 with TRBJ2-3; D might be TRBD1 or TRBD2, each matching 6 bases. The CDR3 sequence is 12 residues long. The ends were cut back, 10 bases at V and 5 bases at J, with 13 bases in the middle. CDR1 MNHNS and CDR2 SASEGT come from the germline V gene. The CDR3 protein is CATGAMGDTQYF. CDR3 DNA sequence: TGTGCCACGGGGGCGATGGGAGATACGCAGTATTTT.

This clonotype appeared many times. The chain combines TRBV30 with TRBJ2-5; D ambiguous. Germline V gene data show CDR1 as GTSNPN and CDR2 as SVGIG (reference sequence). Trimming took 0 bases from V and 5 from J, leaving 7 bases between them. The CDR3 runs 12 residues. CDR3 DNA sequence: TGTGCCTGGAGTGTAAGGCCCGAGACCCAGTACTTC. Its translation: CAWSVRPETQYF.

This clonotype was detected ten times or more. The chain recombines TRBV11-2 with TRBJ2-5, with D unclear. There are 12 residues in the CDR3. Germline lookup yields CDR1 SGHAT and CDR2 FQNNGV. V was cut by 5 bases and J by 4 bases, with 8 bases left in between. CDR3 DNA: TGTGCCAGCAGCCAAGAGACAGAGACCCAGTACTTC. Protein product: CASSQETETQYF.

In this sample, this clonotype turned up many times. V is TRBV28 and J is TRBJ2-1; a weak D match, TRBD1 (5 bases). The CDR3 consists of 13 residues. V lost 6 bases and J lost 7, with 13 bases in between. Germline CDR1 is MDHEN and CDR2 is SYDVKM. DNA of the CDR3: TGTGCCAGCAGCACGACAGTCCGGAATGAGCAGTTCTTC. It specifies CASSTTVRNEQFF. The variable domain in full, completed from reference TRBV28 and TRBJ2-1, reads DVKVTQSSRYLVKRTGEKVFLECVQDMDHENMFWYRQDPGLGLRLIYFSYDVKMKEKGDIPEGYSVSREKKERFSLILESASTNQTSMYLCASSTTVRNEQFFGPGTRLTVL.

Ten or more counts support this clonotype. The rearrangement uses TRBV5-8 and TRBJ2-3, with D uncertain. Trimming pared 5 bases from V and 5 bases from J, leaving 3 bases between. The CDR3 extends over 10 amino acids. Germline V lookup: CDR1 SGHTS, CDR2 YDEGEE. CDR3 amino acids: CASSGDTQYF. DNA of the CDR3: TGTGCCAGCAGTGGAGATACGCAGTATTTT.